These 27 T cell receptor beta chains came from one sample sequenced in a study of blood T cell repertoires in COVID-19. Clones were sequenced by immunoSEQ multiplex PCR, and TCRdb holds only the in-frame ones, with some missing. The sample contains 150,000 or so clones, approximately 80% of which appear only once. The sequenced material came from PBMCs or T cells enriched from blood (not recorded which). Receptor source: a man in his fifties or sixties who had recovered from COVID-19.

The gene calls are TRBV7-2 and TRBJ2-7; D is possibly TRBD2 (6 bases). This CDR3 is 13 amino acids long. CDR1 SGHTA and CDR2 FQGNSA come from the germline V gene. Trimming removed 1 base from V and 3 bases from J, with 7 bases in between. In DNA form, the CDR3 reads TGTGCCAGCAGCTTAGTGGGGGGCTACGAGCAGTACTTC. Translating it yields CASSLVGGYEQYF. The full variable domain, completed using reference TRBV7-2 and TRBJ2-7, is GAGVSQSPSNKVTEKGKDVELRCDPISGHTALYWYRQSLGQGLEFLIYFQGNSAPDKSGLPSDRFSAERTGGSVSTLTIQRTQQEDSAVYLCASSLVGGYEQYFGPGTRLTVT.

The rearrangement uses TRBV19 and TRBJ1-1; TRBD1 matches 9 bases. CDR1 is LNHDA, CDR2 SQIVND, per germline (reference sequence). This CDR3 is built from 13 residues. The V segment lost 7 bases and the J segment 1 base; nucleotides outside the gene matches: 1. In DNA, the CDR3 is TGTGCCAGTAAGGACAGGGGGAACACTGAAGCTTTCTTT. Residues: CASKDRGNTEAFF.

V usage is TRBV2 and J usage is TRBJ2-2, with 8 positions matching TRBD1. Germline V gene lookup returns CDR1 SNHLY and CDR2 FYNNEI. The V gene end was trimmed by 5 bases and the J gene end by 4 bases; junction bases not matched to a gene: 6. The CDR3 has 15 residues. The DNA for the CDR3 is TGTGCCAGCAGTTCGGACAGGGCGTCCACCGGGGAGCTGTTTTTT. This encodes CASSSDRASTGELFF.

This CDR3 is CASSPGTADQPQHF. The DNA of the CDR3 is TGTGCCAGCTCACCCGGCACAGCAGATCAGCCCCAGCATTTT. The chain recombines TRBV18 with TRBJ1-5, with D unclear. Between the trimmed V and J ends, which lost 3 bases and 5 bases, there was a span of 11 bases. The CDR3 is 14 amino acids. Germline V lookup: CDR1 KGHSH, CDR2 LQKENI.

The chain couples TRBV3-1 (or the pseudogene TRBV3-2) to TRBJ2-3; 8 bases fit TRBD2. The V gene's germline CDR1 is LGHDT and CDR2 YNNKEL (reference sequence). This CDR3 has 19 residues. Losses at the gene ends were 0 bases for V and 2 bases for J; bases not matched to a gene: 13. The DNA of the CDR3 is TGTGCCAGCAGCCAAGACCCCCCAACTGGCGGGGGGTACACAGATACGCAGTATTTT. Protein: CASSQDPPTGGGYTDTQYF.

The V gene is TRBV18, the J gene TRBJ2-7; 11 positions agree with TRBD2. Germline V gene lookup returns CDR1 KGHSH and CDR2 LQKENI. The CDR3 has 14 residues. V shed 6 bases and J 6 bases; nucleotides not matched to a gene: 7. The CDR3 nucleotides are TGTGCCAGCTCGGATAGCGGGGGGGCGCGCGAGCAGTACTTC. Residues: CASSDSGGAREQYF.

The rearrangement joins TRBV7-8 to TRBJ2-7; the match to TRBD1 covers 7 bases. Unmatched junction bases numbered 4, after V lost 0 bases and J lost 2 bases. CDR3 size: 15 residues. The V gene's germline CDR1 is SGHVS and CDR2 FQNEAQ. The CDR3 spells CASSLAGQGAYEQYF. CDR3 in DNA: TGTGCCAGCAGCTTAGCGGGGCAGGGGGCCTACGAGCAGTACTTC.

The chain employs TRBV5-1 and TRBJ2-1; D unresolved. Trimming took 0 bases from V and 3 from J, leaving 4 bases between them. Germline V gives CDR1 SGHRS, CDR2 YFSETQ. CDR3 length: 13 residues. The CDR3 protein is CASSLGLYNEQFF. The CDR3 DNA reads TGCGCCAGCAGCTTGGGACTCTACAATGAGCAGTTCTTC.

This sequence joins TRBV5-1 and TRBJ2-7; D is unresolved. This CDR3 spans 14 amino acids. V was shortened by 2 bases and J by 3 bases, with 12 bases between the two germline ends. Germline CDR1 and CDR2: SGHRS and YFSETQ. The CDR3 nucleotides are TGCGCCAGCAGCTTTACCGGGTCGGTCTACGAGCAGTACTTC. Protein: CASSFTGSVYEQYF.

This clone has a handful of counts. The chain employs TRBV12-3 or TRBV12-4 and TRBJ1-2, with 8 bases fitting TRBD1. V trimming: 6 bases; J trimming: 8 bases; junction bases outside the gene matches: 8. This CDR3 is 13 amino acids long. CDR3 nucleotide sequence: TGTGCCAGCAGCCATCAACAGGGGGACGGCTACACCTTC. This translates into CASSHQQGDGYTF.

V gene TRBV5-1 combines with J gene TRBJ2-3; maybe TRBD2 (5 bases). Germline CDR1 and CDR2: SGHRS and YFSETQ. V was pared by 0 bases and J by 0 bases, with 8 bases between. This CDR3 has 15 residues. The CDR3 coding sequence is TGCGCCAGCAGCTTGGTTTCGGGAAGCACAGATACGCAGTATTTT. The encoded protein is CASSLVSGSTDTQYF.

The V and J genes are TRBV18 and TRBJ1-1, with D possibly being TRBD1 (5 bases). Trimming left V 3 bases short and J 1 base short, with 12 bases between. This CDR3 contains 15 residues. Per germline, CDR1 KGHSH and CDR2 LQKENI. CDR3 DNA sequence: TGTGCCAGCTCACCCCCGGGAGGGGCGAACACTGAAGCTTTCTTT. Protein product: CASSPPGGANTEAFF.

The CDR3 bases are TGCGCCAGCAGTCAAAGGGGACAGGGGGCGAGGAAAAATCAGCCCCAGCATTTT. Residues: CASSQRGQGARKNQPQHF. The gene calls are TRBV23-1 and TRBJ1-5, with 12 bases matching TRBD1. TRBV23-1 is treated as an ORF (open reading frame) with a function not yet certain. V gave up 2 bases and J gave up 4 bases; unmatched junction bases: 9. CDR3 length equals 18 residues.

The chain has TRBV7-8 and TRBJ2-5; TRBD2 agrees at 11 bases. This CDR3 is 16 amino acids long. Germline lookup yields CDR1 SGHVS and CDR2 FQNEAQ. V lost 2 bases to trimming and J lost 5 bases; unmatched junction nucleotides: 7. CDR3 nucleotides: TGTGCCAGCAGCTTAACGACTAGCGGGACCGGGGAGACCCAGTACTTC. Its protein is CASSLTTSGTGETQYF. Full variable domain (missing parts from reference TRBV7-8 and TRBJ2-5): GAGVSQSPRYKVAKRGQDVALRCDPISGHVSLFWYQQALGQGPEFLTYFQNEAQLDKSGLPSDRFFAERPEGSVSTLKIQRTQQEDSAVYLCASSLTTSGTGETQYFGPGTRLLVL.

V is TRBV5-5 and J is TRBJ2-7, with 9 bases aligning to TRBD1. J was trimmed by 3 bases and V by 4 bases; bases with no gene match: 8. CDR1 SGHKS and CDR2 YYEKEE come from the germline V gene (reference sequence). The CDR3 contains 15 residues. CDR3 region: CASSVGGQGGYEQYF. In DNA, the CDR3 is TGTGCCAGCAGCGTTGGGGGACAGGGCGGCTACGAGCAGTACTTC.

This sequence joins TRBV7-3 and TRBJ2-2; unclear D gene. This CDR3 is 16 amino acids long. CDR1 and CDR2 (germline): SGHTA, FQGTGA. V shed 3 bases and J shed 1 base, with 12 bases lying between them. This CDR3 is CASSLGPPENTGELFF. CDR3 sequence (DNA): TGTGCCAGCAGCTTGGGCCCCCCAGAGAACACCGGGGAGCTGTTTTTT.

This clone was recorded only once. The V gene is TRBV6-5, the J gene TRBJ2-2, with TRBD2 as a possible D gene (6 bases). CDR1 and CDR2 from the germline V gene are MNHEY and SVGAGI. V lost 7 bases, J lost 2 bases, and 11 bases lay in between. This CDR3 has 14 amino acids. Here the CDR3 DNA reads TGTGCCAGCAAGGGGACTTTAAACACCGGGGAGCTGTTTTTT. Residues: CASKGTLNTGELFF.

The V and J genes are TRBV6-5 and TRBJ1-2; TRBD1 might be the D (5 bases). CDR1 MNHEY and CDR2 SVGAGI come from the germline V gene. There are 15 residues in the CDR3. V lost 0 bases to trimming and J lost 6 bases, with 14 bases between them. In DNA form, the CDR3 reads TGTGCCAGCAGTTACTCGGGGGGGACGAGTCATGGCTACACCTTC. As protein: CASSYSGGTSHGYTF.

This clone was observed a few times. This chain uses TRBV29-1 with TRBJ2-1; D not resolved. Germline V CDR1 and CDR2: SQVTM, ANQGSEA. CDR3 length equals 14 residues. V lost 8 bases to trimming and J lost 0 bases, with 14 bases between them. The CDR3 bases are TGCAGCATAACCCGTCTCAGCTCCTACAATGAGCAGTTCTTC. Protein product: CSITRLSSYNEQFF.

The chain is built from TRBV28 and TRBJ2-7; D call uncertain. V was clipped by 2 bases and J by 4 bases, with 3 bases between them. CDR1 is MDHEN, CDR2 SYDVKM, per germline. The CDR3 runs to 11 residues. The CDR3 sequence: CASSLEYEQYF. The CDR3 DNA follows: TGTGCCAGCAGTTTAGAGTACGAGCAGTACTTC.

This clone was detected once. The chain employs TRBV28 and TRBJ1-1, with a weak D call TRBD1 (6 bases). This CDR3 comprises 14 residues. The V end was cut by 8 bases, the J end by 3 bases, with 16 bases between. Germline CDR1 is MDHEN and CDR2 is SYDVKM. The CDR3 sequence: CASLSGGLDTEAFF. DNA of the CDR3: TGTGCCAGCCTTTCGGGGGGCTTGGACACTGAAGCTTTCTTT.

About this clone: Other DNA sequences in the sample encode the same CDR3. The CDR3 is CASSLGQVYGYTF. In DNA form, the CDR3 reads TGTGCCAGCAGTTTGGGCCAAGTCTATGGCTACACCTTC. The gene calls are TRBV12-3 or TRBV12-4 and TRBJ1-2; D is undetermined. The CDR3 runs 13 residues. Trimming shortened V by 3 bases and J by 4 bases, and 9 bases separated the two germline ends.

This clone occurred a few times. This chain links TRBV5-6 with TRBJ2-1; 10 bases match TRBD2. Trimming removed 1 base from V and 4 bases from J; junction bases left unmatched: 8. In germline, CDR1 is SGHDT, CDR2 YYEEEE. The CDR3 consists of 17 residues. CDR3 region: CASSLILTSGVYNEQFF. The CDR3 DNA is TGTGCCAGCAGCTTGATTTTAACTAGCGGGGTTTACAATGAGCAGTTCTTC.

The chain couples TRBV6-5 to TRBJ1-6, with D unresolved. This CDR3 region has 14 residues. Germline CDR1 is MNHEY and CDR2 is SVGAGI. V lost 6 bases to trimming and J lost 3 bases, with 9 bases between them. CDR3 DNA sequence: TGTGCCAGCAGCCCGGGAATCTATAATTCACCCCTCCACTTT. It specifies CASSPGIYNSPLHF.

This clone was counted a single time. This sequence joins TRBV18 and TRBJ1-1, with 10 bases that match TRBD1. The junction had 2 bases not matched to a gene; V was cut back by 6 bases and J by 1 base. Germline V gene lookup returns CDR1 KGHSH and CDR2 LQKENI. The CDR3 is made up of 14 amino acids. The chain's CDR3 is CASSGTGENTEAFF. CDR3 nucleotide sequence: TGTGCCAGCTCCGGGACAGGGGAGAACACTGAAGCTTTCTTT.

The CDR3 DNA reads as TGTGCCATCAGTGAGTCGAGACAGAACTATGGCTACACCTTC. This gives the protein CAISESRQNYGYTF. The chain couples TRBV10-3 to TRBJ1-2, with a weak D call TRBD1 (5 bases). With 0 bases removed from V and 2 bases from J, the gap between germline ends came to 7 bases. This CDR3 has 14 amino acids. Germline V gene lookup returns CDR1 ENHRY and CDR2 SYGVKD.

The chain carries TRBV29-1 and TRBJ2-5; possible D gene TRBD1, 6 bases. Germline V lookup: CDR1 SQVTM, CDR2 ANQGSEA. Trimming removed 6 bases at V and 4 bases at J, with 18 bases between. This CDR3 comprises 14 residues. Written as DNA, the CDR3 is TGCAGCGTCACTAGGACAGCGAAGGCAGAGACCCAGTACTTC. Amino acids: CSVTRTAKAETQYF.